This TCR beta chain emerged from a study of blood T cells in healthy people across ages. Study as a whole: For every two T cells, template switching captured about one barcoded beta molecule.

This clonotype was recorded at least ten times. Its matching antigen is unknown. Study results and caveats: Correlation between TCR beta diversity and naive T cell percentage was strong. Among long-lived donors, naive CD4+ cells were more numerous and diversity higher than in aged donors.

A second about 7 to 12 cycle PCR used barcoded and J-beta primers. Paired-end reads containing CDR3 totaled no fewer than 2.5 million for each sample. TCRdb analysed the 5' RACE reads with MiXCR anew, one entry per CDR3 protein. The table lists about 760,000 distinct CDR3 sequences, roughly 50% of them singletons, with around 24% in the top ten. V lost 5 bases and J 7 bases, leaving 14 bases between the germline ends. The CDR3 runs 13 residues. CDR1 and CDR2 from the germline V gene are SGHVS and FQNEAQ. This TCR was recovered from a man aged 35-49 years in good health. Sequencing was carried out using blood. The V call is TRBV7-8, the J call TRBJ1-2, with D perhaps matching TRBD1 (6 bases). For the CDR3, the DNA is TGTGCCAGCAGCACAAGACAGGCCGGTGGCTACACCTTC. It specifies CASSTRQAGGYTF. Based on the CDR3 plus reference TRBV7-8 and TRBJ1-2, the full variable domain is GAGVSQSPRYKVAKRGQDVALRCDPISGHVSLFWYQQALGQGPEFLTYFQNEAQLDKSGLPSDRFFAERPEGSVSTLKIQRTQQEDSAVYLCASSTRQAGGYTFGSGTRLTVV.